Below are 6 T cell receptor beta chains sequenced from a single sample in a study of T cell responses to AZD1222 COVID-19 vaccine. Some clones are missing from TCRdb's copy, which holds only in-frame ones; the method was immunoSEQ multiplex PCR. The table has about 140,000 clones, roughly 88% seen once; the top ten hold around 8%. This sample comprised peripheral blood, obtained on day 0 of AZD1222 vaccination. The receptors here all came from an adult in good health.

V gene TRBV27 combines with J gene TRBJ1-1, with D maybe TRBD1 (6 bases). Trimming removed 2 bases at V and 4 bases at J, with 11 bases between. CDR1 is MNHEY, CDR2 SMNVEV, per germline (reference sequence). The CDR3 is 14 residues long. The CDR3, as DNA: TGTGCCAGCAGTTTACTAAGGGGGGCCACTGAAGCTTTCTTT. It encodes CASSLLRGATEAFF.

The V call is TRBV7-2, the J call TRBJ2-7; possibly TRBD2 for D (5 bases). The CDR3 runs to 12 residues. Germline CDR1 and CDR2: SGHTA and FQGNSA. The V and J ends lost 3 bases and 3 bases respectively, with 6 bases between them. CDR3 in DNA: TGTGCCAGCAGCTTTCGGGGCTACGAGCAGTACTTC. Translation gives CASSFRGYEQYF.

This rearrangement joins TRBV10-3 to TRBJ1-2, with no clear D. Trimming stripped 2 bases from V and 2 bases from J, with 6 bases between. Looked up from germline, CDR1 is ENHRY and CDR2 is SYGVKD. The length of the CDR3 is 13 residues. This CDR3 reads CAISEDPNYGYTF. CDR3 in DNA: TGTGCCATCAGTGAGGACCCAAACTATGGCTACACCTTC.

The chain couples TRBV2 to TRBJ2-5; TRBD2 aligns across 10 bases. Germline assignment: CDR1 SNHLY and CDR2 FYNNEI. J was trimmed by 5 bases and V by 5 bases; bases with no gene match: 8. The CDR3 consists of 15 residues. CDR3 amino acids: CASSYPLAGVETQYF. The CDR3 DNA is TGTGCCAGCAGTTACCCTCTAGCGGGGGTGGAGACCCAGTACTTC.

The V and J genes are TRBV7-8 and TRBJ2-6; D gene uncertain. There are 14 residues in the CDR3. Germline assignment: CDR1 SGHVS and CDR2 FQNEAQ. Trimming took off 1 base at V and 4 bases at J, with 5 bases between the two ends. CDR3 in amino acids: CASSLGIGANVLTF. CDR3 nucleotide sequence: TGTGCCAGCAGCTTAGGAATAGGGGCCAACGTCCTGACTTTC.

The genes are TRBV5-1 and TRBJ2-3; a possible D gene is TRBD2 (7 bases). This CDR3 region has 16 residues. V shed 0 bases and J shed 3 bases, with 14 bases lying between them. In germline, CDR1 is SGHRS, CDR2 YFSETQ. CDR3 nucleotide sequence: TGCGCCAGCAGCTTGGATGTGGGAGGGGGAACAGATACGCAGTATTTT. This sequence encodes CASSLDVGGGTDTQYF.